The source of this T cell receptor (beta chain) is a study of human T cells and chemical hapten exposure. Study-level findings and limits: PT1 expanded TCR numbers rose with patch test score.

Time point described: patch test 1, 2 weeks after DPC sensitization. Described treatment: therapeutic diphenylcyclopropenone sensitization with weekly scalp DPC. Every donor had alopecia and was 18 to 70 years old; all were suitable for DPC. The total RNA was obtained from whole blood that was not fractionated. On this clonotype: As yet, its antigen is unknown.

V lost 7 bases, J lost 7 bases, and 6 bases lay in between. Germline V lookup: CDR1 SGHRS, CDR2 YFSETQ. This CDR3 has 10 residues. Separate cDNA molecules received unique molecular identifiers, which the library attached to them. TCRdb re-analysed the RACE reads in MiXCR, keeping a single row per CDR3 protein. The sample consists of about 360,000 distinct CDR3 sequences, roughly 6.9% of them appearing once. The clonotype comes from a young woman with alopecia areata. Some clones in this sample may be carry-over from other donors' samples. This chain uses TRBV5-1 with TRBJ1-5; D gene uncertain. This material consisted of whole blood, taken in connection with sensitization to the hapten diphenylcyclopropenone (DPC). The CDR3 DNA is TGCGCCAGCGAACAGCAGCCCCAGCATTTT. Translation: CASEQQPQHF. Variable domain in full (rest from reference TRBV5-1 and TRBJ1-5): KAGVTQTPRYLIKTRGQQVTLSCSPISGHRSVSWYQQTPGQGLQFLFEYFSETQRNKGNFPGRFSGRQFSNSRSEMNVSTLELGDSALYLCASEQQPQHFGDGTRLSIL.